The T cell receptor (beta chain) under discussion was sequenced for a study of control samples from healthy donors and cancer patients (TCRdb year 2020). A word on this clone: Its antigen remains undetermined. Base qualities are not at hand, and no much larger clone is one base apart.

A distance of 14 bases separates the germline ends of V and J, which lose 5 bases and 0 bases respectively. The CDR3 numbers 16 residues from cysteine through phenylalanine. Just CDR3 DNA is preserved here, 48 bases in frame from base 1. Per the germline V gene, SGHTA is the CDR1 and FQGNSA is the CDR2. Library creation used the immunoSEQ multiplex PCR assay. TCRdb's version of the immuneACCESS table is confined to in-frame rearrangements and falls short of the full clone set. An unresolved V gene accounts for under half of the shortfall where checked; the remainder is of unknown origin. The sample table shows some 49,000 clones, and around 90% are seen once. Roughly 0.8% of the sample is taken by the ten largest.

This chain joins TRBV7-2 to TRBJ2-1; the D gene assignment is ambiguous. This receptor was obtained from a man under 40 with colorectal cancer. Sequencing was performed on PBMCs. The nucleotide sequence reads as follows: TGTGCCAGCAGCCCCAGGCATCTAAGCTCCTACAATGAGCAGTTCTTC. The encoded protein is CASSPRHLSSYNEQFF.